The rows below give T cell receptor beta chains drawn from one sample of a study of tumor-infiltrating lymphocytes in primary liver carcinoma. TCRdb independently ran MiXCR on the multiplex PCR reads; one entry per CDR3 protein. The sample lists 320,000 or so distinct CDR3 sequences, more than 55% occurring once. Material: peripheral blood. The source of these receptors is a man between 35 and 55 years old with primary liver carcinoma and hepatitis B virus infection. The CDR3 runs from the conserved cysteine through the conserved F or W. D genes are given only for firm matches. Size is omitted from some rows. Given values are once, few, many or a class for expanded clones.

cdr3_length: 15
d_call: TRBD2
clone_size: -
j_call: TRBJ2-1
v_call: TRBV5-1
cdr3_aa: CASSLSGRLGNEQFF
cdr3_nt: TGCGCCAGCAGCTTGAGCGGGAGGCTAGGGAATGAGCAGTTCTTC

cdr3_length: 14
d_call: -
clone_size: -
j_call: TRBJ2-1
v_call: TRBV6-2/TRBV6-3
cdr3_aa: CVSTSRRQDEEQFF
cdr3_nt: TGTGTCAGCACCTCCAGGCGGCAGGACGAAGAGCAGTTCTTC

cdr3_length: 12
d_call: -
clone_size: few
j_call: TRBJ1-2
v_call: TRBV6-5
cdr3_aa: CASSYGGRGYTF
cdr3_nt: TGTGCCAGCAGTTATGGTGGGAGGGGCTACACCTTC

cdr3_length: 15
d_call: TRBD2
clone_size: once
j_call: TRBJ2-2
v_call: TRBV29-1
cdr3_aa: CSVGTSAANTGEMFF
cdr3_nt: TGCAGTGTTGGGACTAGCGCGGCGAACACCGGGGAGATGTTTTTC

cdr3_length: 15
d_call: TRBD1
clone_size: few
j_call: TRBJ2-7
v_call: TRBV5-6
cdr3_aa: CASSADRGVMHEQYF
cdr3_nt: TGTGCCAGCAGCGCCGACAGGGGGGTCATGCACGAGCAGTACTTC

cdr3_length: 15
d_call: -
clone_size: -
j_call: TRBJ2-3
v_call: TRBV11-2
cdr3_aa: CASSSDAGGPDTHYF
cdr3_nt: TGTGCCAGTAGCTCCGACGCAGGAGGTCCAGATACGCATTATTTT

cdr3_length: 15
d_call: TRBD1
clone_size: few
j_call: TRBJ1-6
v_call: TRBV5-1
cdr3_aa: CASSGQGGYNSPLHF
cdr3_nt: TGCGCCAGCAGCGGACAGGGGGGGTATAATTCACCCCTCCACTTT

cdr3_length: 16
d_call: -
clone_size: -
j_call: TRBJ2-2
v_call: TRBV11-3
cdr3_aa: CVSSQGGMANTGELFF
cdr3_nt: TGTGTCAGCAGCCAAGGGGGGATGGCGAACACAGGGGAGCTGTTTTTT

cdr3_length: 15
d_call: -
clone_size: once
j_call: TRBJ2-1
v_call: TRBV4-3
cdr3_aa: CASNQDFLARGEQLF
cdr3_nt: TGCGCCAGTAACCAAGATTTCCTAGCGCGCGGTGAGCAGCTCTTC

cdr3_length: 14
d_call: -
clone_size: -
j_call: TRBJ1-5
v_call: TRBV12-3/TRBV12-4
cdr3_aa: CASSLMAVNQPHHF
cdr3_nt: TGTGCCAGCAGTTTAATGGCTGTGAATCAGCCCCATCATTTT

cdr3_length: 11
d_call: -
clone_size: -
j_call: TRBJ2-7
v_call: TRBV28
cdr3_aa: CDSSLEGEQYF
cdr3_nt: TGTGACAGCAGCCTGGAGGGCGAGCAGTACTTC

cdr3_length: 12
d_call: TRBD1
clone_size: many
j_call: TRBJ2-1
v_call: TRBV4-1
cdr3_aa: CASSQEDRALVF
cdr3_nt: TGCGCCAGCAGCCAAGAGGACAGGGCCTTGGTCTTC

cdr3_length: 16
d_call: -
clone_size: -
j_call: TRBJ2-7
v_call: TRBV28
cdr3_aa: CASSPPGLTGELGQYF
cdr3_nt: TGTGCCAGCAGTCCCCCAGGACTAACGGGTGAATTAGGACAGTACTTC

cdr3_length: 14
d_call: -
clone_size: many
j_call: TRBJ2-1
v_call: TRBV4-3
cdr3_aa: CASSPRGRLNEQFF
cdr3_nt: TGCGCCAGCAGCCCTCGCGGGCGGCTCAATGAGCAGTTCTTC

cdr3_length: 17
d_call: TRBD2
clone_size: -
j_call: TRBJ2-1
v_call: TRBV6-5
cdr3_aa: CASSFSILVGGLSGQFF
cdr3_nt: TGTGCCAGCAGTTTCTCGATACTAGTGGGAGGGCTTAGTGGGCAGTTCTTC

cdr3_length: 13
d_call: -
clone_size: many
j_call: TRBJ2-6
v_call: TRBV29-1
cdr3_aa: CSVGVSGANVLTF
cdr3_nt: TGCAGCGTTGGTGTATCTGGGGCCAACGTCCTGACTTTC

cdr3_length: 12
d_call: -
clone_size: -
j_call: TRBJ2-1
v_call: TRBV11-2
cdr3_aa: CASSGIGGERFF
cdr3_nt: TGTGCCAGCAGCGGAATTGGGGGTGAGCGGTTCTTC

cdr3_length: 13
d_call: -
clone_size: few
j_call: TRBJ2-5
v_call: TRBV11-2
cdr3_aa: CASSSDLSETQYF
cdr3_nt: TGTGCCAGCAGCTCAGACCTATCGGAGACCCAGTACTTC

cdr3_length: 13
d_call: -
clone_size: few
j_call: TRBJ2-4
v_call: TRBV30
cdr3_aa: CAWSPGHRGIQYF
cdr3_nt: TGTGCCTGGAGTCCGGGCCATAGGGGCATTCAGTACTTC

cdr3_length: 13
d_call: -
clone_size: many
j_call: TRBJ1-5
v_call: TRBV6-2/TRBV6-3
cdr3_aa: CASSSRRNQPQHF
cdr3_nt: TGTGCCAGCAGTTCGCGGAGAAATCAGCCCCAGCATTTT

cdr3_length: 15
d_call: -
clone_size: -
j_call: TRBJ2-7
v_call: TRBV6-5
cdr3_aa: CASSYSLSGPYGQYF
cdr3_nt: TGTGCCAGCAGTTACTCATTATCAGGGCCATACGGGCAGTACTTC

cdr3_length: 13
d_call: -
clone_size: -
j_call: TRBJ2-7
v_call: TRBV5-1
cdr3_aa: CASSLGGSSQQYF
cdr3_nt: TGCGCCAGCAGCTTGGGGGGGAGTAGCCAGCAGTACTTC

cdr3_length: 16
d_call: -
clone_size: -
j_call: TRBJ2-2
v_call: TRBV5-4
cdr3_aa: CASSSTGSRNTGELLF
cdr3_nt: TGTGCCAGCAGCTCCACCGGGTCCAGAAACACCGGGGAGCTGTTGTTT

cdr3_length: 15
d_call: -
clone_size: -
j_call: TRBJ2-1
v_call: TRBV6-1
cdr3_aa: CASSEMNGRYNEQFF
cdr3_nt: TGTGCCAGTAGTGAAATGAACGGGCGATACAATGAGCAGTTCTTC

cdr3_length: 12
d_call: -
clone_size: -
j_call: TRBJ2-7
v_call: TRBV30
cdr3_aa: CAWRELSLEQYF
cdr3_nt: TGTGCCTGGAGGGAACTATCCTTGGAGCAGTACTTC

cdr3_length: 14
d_call: -
clone_size: -
j_call: TRBJ1-2
v_call: TRBV6-2/TRBV6-3
cdr3_aa: CASSYGAGYYGYTF
cdr3_nt: TGTGCCAGCAGTTACGGCGCGGGTTACTATGGCTACACCTTC

cdr3_length: 14
d_call: -
clone_size: many
j_call: TRBJ2-1
v_call: TRBV29-1
cdr3_aa: CSVLAGSSYNEQFF
cdr3_nt: TGCAGCGTCCTCGCAGGGAGCTCCTACAATGAGCAGTTCTTC

cdr3_length: 13
d_call: -
clone_size: -
j_call: TRBJ2-2
v_call: TRBV11-3
cdr3_aa: CARSFGLAGELLF
cdr3_nt: TGTGCCAGAAGCTTTGGGTTGGCCGGGGAGCTGCTTTTT

cdr3_length: 14
d_call: -
clone_size: -
j_call: TRBJ1-5
v_call: TRBV9
cdr3_aa: CASSQQGSNLPQHF
cdr3_nt: TGTGCCAGCAGCCAACAGGGCAGCAATCTGCCCCAGCATTTT

cdr3_length: 14
d_call: TRBD1
clone_size: many
j_call: TRBJ2-3
v_call: TRBV11-1
cdr3_aa: CASSSQTGTGTQYF
cdr3_nt: TGTGCCAGCAGTTCTCAAACAGGGACAGGTACGCAGTATTTT

cdr3_length: 15
d_call: -
clone_size: -
j_call: TRBJ2-3
v_call: TRBV12-3/TRBV12-4
cdr3_aa: CASSLGLPYTDTQYF
cdr3_nt: TGTGCCAGCAGTTTGGGACTCCCGTACACAGATACGCAGTATTTT

cdr3_length: 15
d_call: -
clone_size: many
j_call: TRBJ2-1
v_call: TRBV11-2
cdr3_aa: CASRPDMSSYNEQFF
cdr3_nt: TGTGCCAGCAGACCCGACATGAGCTCCTACAATGAGCAGTTCTTC

cdr3_length: 13
d_call: -
clone_size: many
j_call: TRBJ2-1
v_call: TRBV5-4
cdr3_aa: CASRTATQAEQFF
cdr3_nt: TGTGCCAGCAGGACGGCGACGCAGGCTGAGCAGTTCTTC

cdr3_length: 13
d_call: -
clone_size: -
j_call: TRBJ2-1
v_call: TRBV6-5
cdr3_aa: CAGSYSTLYEQFF
cdr3_nt: TGTGCCGGCAGTTACTCGACACTCTATGAGCAGTTCTTC

cdr3_length: 14
d_call: -
clone_size: many
j_call: TRBJ2-7
v_call: TRBV13
cdr3_aa: CASDEVNLRNEQYF
cdr3_nt: TGTGCCAGCGACGAGGTCAACCTCAGGAACGAGCAGTACTTC

cdr3_length: 16
d_call: TRBD1
clone_size: -
j_call: TRBJ1-2
v_call: TRBV28
cdr3_aa: CASSPLKDREMDGYTF
cdr3_nt: TGTGCCAGCAGTCCCTTAAAAGACAGGGAGATGGATGGCTACACCTTC

cdr3_length: 16
d_call: TRBD2
clone_size: many
j_call: TRBJ2-7
v_call: TRBV6-5
cdr3_aa: CASNPGASGRIYEQYF
cdr3_nt: TGTGCCAGCAATCCCGGTGCTAGCGGGAGGATCTACGAGCAGTACTTC

cdr3_length: 14
d_call: -
clone_size: once
j_call: TRBJ2-7
v_call: TRBV29-1
cdr3_aa: CCVWTAQTSYEQYF
cdr3_nt: TGCTGCGTTTGGACGGCTCAAACGTCCTACGAGCAATACTTC

cdr3_length: 13
d_call: -
clone_size: -
j_call: TRBJ2-2
v_call: TRBV29-1
cdr3_aa: CSVGGRRTGELFF
cdr3_nt: TGCAGCGTTGGGGGGAGGCGGACCGGGGAGCTCTTTTTT

cdr3_length: 15
d_call: -
clone_size: few
j_call: TRBJ1-1
v_call: TRBV5-1
cdr3_aa: CASSLEPESNTEAFF
cdr3_nt: TGCGCCAGCAGCTTGGAACCCGAGTCTAACACTGAAGCTTTCTTT

cdr3_length: 11
d_call: -
clone_size: -
j_call: TRBJ2-7
v_call: TRBV29-1
cdr3_aa: CSVALVYERYF
cdr3_nt: TGCAGCGTTGCGCTAGTTTACGAGCGGTACTTC

cdr3_length: 14
d_call: -
clone_size: many
j_call: TRBJ2-2
v_call: TRBV11-2
cdr3_aa: CASSFTRGTGELFF
cdr3_nt: TGTGCCAGCAGCTTTACCCGGGGGACCGGGGAGCTGTTTTTT

cdr3_length: 14
d_call: -
clone_size: -
j_call: TRBJ2-7
v_call: TRBV11-1
cdr3_aa: CASSQEWFTNEQYF
cdr3_nt: TGTGCCAGCAGCCAGGAGTGGTTCACCAACGAGCAGTACTTC

cdr3_length: 14
d_call: TRBD2
clone_size: few
j_call: TRBJ2-3
v_call: TRBV29-1
cdr3_aa: CSAGGLAGSDTRYF
cdr3_nt: TGCAGCGCTGGGGGACTAGCGGGATCGGATACGCGGTATTTT

cdr3_length: 15
d_call: TRBD2
clone_size: many
j_call: TRBJ2-3
v_call: TRBV6-1
cdr3_aa: CASSARSGNADTQYF
cdr3_nt: TGTGCCAGCAGTGCACGTAGCGGGAACGCAGATACGCAGTATTTT

cdr3_length: 19
d_call: -
clone_size: few
j_call: TRBJ2-4
v_call: TRBV7-8
cdr3_aa: CASSLAASWKGVAKNIQYF
cdr3_nt: TGTGCCAGCAGCTTAGCGGCTAGCTGGAAAGGGGTGGCCAAAAACATTCAGTACTTC

cdr3_length: 15
d_call: -
clone_size: -
j_call: TRBJ2-3
v_call: TRBV18
cdr3_aa: CASSPTRTFTDTQYF
cdr3_nt: TGTGCCAGCTCACCGACACGGACTTTCACAGATACGCAGTATTTT

cdr3_length: 15
d_call: -
clone_size: -
j_call: TRBJ2-7
v_call: TRBV11-2
cdr3_aa: CTSSLNGRFRHEQYF
cdr3_nt: TGTACCAGCAGCTTAAATGGAAGGTTTCGACACGAGCAGTACTTC

cdr3_length: 12
d_call: -
clone_size: -
j_call: TRBJ1-4
v_call: TRBV28
cdr3_aa: CASTTVSEKLFF
cdr3_nt: TGTGCCAGCACTACAGTTAGTGAAAAACTGTTTTTT

cdr3_length: 16
d_call: TRBD1
clone_size: -
j_call: TRBJ2-5
v_call: TRBV4-2
cdr3_aa: CASSQVPGQDVETQYF
cdr3_nt: TGTGCCAGCAGCCAAGTACCGGGACAGGATGTTGAGACCCAGTACTTC

cdr3_length: 12
d_call: -
clone_size: -
j_call: TRBJ2-7
v_call: TRBV12-3/TRBV12-4
cdr3_aa: CASRDKGYEQYF
cdr3_nt: TGTGCCAGCAGAGACAAGGGCTATGAGCAGTACTTC

cdr3_length: 13
d_call: TRBD1
clone_size: -
j_call: TRBJ1-1
v_call: TRBV4-1
cdr3_aa: CASSYTGDTEAFF
cdr3_nt: TGCGCCAGCAGTTATACAGGGGACACTGAAGCTTTCTTC